This T cell receptor beta chain comes out of a study of shared clonotypes between healthy human individuals. V lost 2 bases to trimming and J lost 4 bases; unmatched junction nucleotides: 4. CDR1 and CDR2 (germline): SGHTA, FQGNSA. The CDR3 covers 14 residues. Data came from immunoSEQ multiplex PCR; TCRdb stores just in-frame clones and leaves some out. The repertoire has over a million clones, about 74% of them found once; the top ten carry approximately 1.5%. This TCR was sampled from a man aged 18 to 30 in good health. The specimen sequenced was memory CD4+ T cells sorted from blood. The subset is: CD45RA-negative fraction. This chain uses TRBV7-2 with TRBJ1-2, with 7 bases aligning to TRBD1. In nucleotides, the CDR3 is TGTGCCAGCAGCTTAAAGGGGACAGCCTATGGCTACACCTTC. Amino acids: CASSLKGTAYGYTF.